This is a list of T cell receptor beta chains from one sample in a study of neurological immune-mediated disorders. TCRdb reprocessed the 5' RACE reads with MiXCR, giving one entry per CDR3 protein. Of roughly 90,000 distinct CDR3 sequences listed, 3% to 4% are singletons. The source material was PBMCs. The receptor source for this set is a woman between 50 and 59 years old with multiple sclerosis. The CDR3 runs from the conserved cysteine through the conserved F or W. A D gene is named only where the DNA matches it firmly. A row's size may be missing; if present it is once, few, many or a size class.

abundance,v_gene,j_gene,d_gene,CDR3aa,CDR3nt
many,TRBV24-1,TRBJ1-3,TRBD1,CATRQGAGNTIYF,TGTGCCACACGACAGGGGGCTGGAAACACCATATATTTT
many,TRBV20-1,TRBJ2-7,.,CSASFDGRNSYEQYF,TGCAGTGCTAGCTTTGATGGACGCAACTCCTACGAGCAGTACTTC
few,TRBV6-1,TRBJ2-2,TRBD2,CASSFLLAGGPIDKNTGELFF,TGTGCCAGCAGCTTCCTACTAGCGGGGGGCCCTATTGATAAGAACACCGGGGAGCTGTTTTTT
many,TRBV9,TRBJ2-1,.,CASSVEFPRIDEQFF,TGTGCCAGCAGCGTAGAATTCCCCAGAATCGATGAGCAGTTCTTC
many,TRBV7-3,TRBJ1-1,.,CASSLNRDDTEAFF,TGTGCCAGCAGCTTAAACCGGGACGACACTGAAGCTTTCTTT
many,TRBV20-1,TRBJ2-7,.,CSALTDSSYEQYF,TGCAGTGCCTTGACAGACAGCTCCTACGAGCAGTACTTC
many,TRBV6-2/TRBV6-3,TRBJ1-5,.,CASNKIVVQPQHF,TGTGCCAGCAACAAAATCGTGGTTCAGCCCCAGCATTTT
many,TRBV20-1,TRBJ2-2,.,CSATKNTGELFF,TGCAGTGCAACCAAGAACACCGGGGAGCTGTTTTTT
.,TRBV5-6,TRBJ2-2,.,CASSFSFRPGLNTGELFF,TGTGCCAGCAGCTTTAGTTTCAGGCCGGGACTCAACACCGGGGAGCTGTTTTTT
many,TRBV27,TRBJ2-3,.,CASSHQVRDTQYF,TGTGCCAGCAGTCACCAGGTTAGAGATACGCAGTATTTT
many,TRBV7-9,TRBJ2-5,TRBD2,CASSLAPLAGETQYF,TGTGCCAGCAGCTTAGCGCCCCTAGCGGGCGAGACCCAGTACTTC
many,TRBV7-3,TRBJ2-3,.,CASSDRGGSTDTQYF,TGTGCCAGCAGCGATAGGGGGGGTAGCACAGATACGCAGTATTTT
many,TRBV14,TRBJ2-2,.,CASSQGTGELFF,TGTGCCAGCAGCCAGGGCACCGGGGAGCTGTTTTTT
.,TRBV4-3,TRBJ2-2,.,CASSQEVTGELFF,TGCGCCAGCAGCCAAGAGGTCACCGGGGAGCTGTTTTTT
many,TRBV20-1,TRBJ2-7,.,CSASKKGVVSYEQYF,TGCAGTGCTAGCAAGAAGGGGGTGGTATCCTACGAGCAGTACTTC
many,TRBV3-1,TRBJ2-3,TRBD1,CASSLGTGGFTDTQYF,TGTGCCAGCAGCCTCGGGACAGGGGGCTTCACAGATACGCAGTATTTT
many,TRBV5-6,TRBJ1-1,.,CASSLGLDGGEAFF,TGTGCCAGCAGCTTGGGTCTGGATGGGGGTGAAGCTTTCTTT